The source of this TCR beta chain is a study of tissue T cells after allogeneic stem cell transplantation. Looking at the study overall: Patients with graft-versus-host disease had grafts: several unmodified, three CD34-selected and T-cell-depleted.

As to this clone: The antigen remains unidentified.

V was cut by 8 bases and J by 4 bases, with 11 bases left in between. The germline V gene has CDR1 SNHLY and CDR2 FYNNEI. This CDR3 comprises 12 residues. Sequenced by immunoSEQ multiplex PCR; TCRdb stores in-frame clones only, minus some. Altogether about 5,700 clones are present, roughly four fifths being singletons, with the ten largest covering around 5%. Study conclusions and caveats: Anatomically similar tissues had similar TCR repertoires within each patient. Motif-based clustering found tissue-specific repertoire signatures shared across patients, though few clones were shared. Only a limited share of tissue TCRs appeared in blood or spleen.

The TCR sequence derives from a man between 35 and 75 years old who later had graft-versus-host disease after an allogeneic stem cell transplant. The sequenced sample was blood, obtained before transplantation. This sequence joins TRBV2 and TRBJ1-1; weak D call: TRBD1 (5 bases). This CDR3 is CASARDGTEAFF. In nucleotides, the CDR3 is TGTGCCAGCGCCAGGGACGGCACTGAAGCTTTCTTT. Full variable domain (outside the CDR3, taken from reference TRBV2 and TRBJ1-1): EPEVTQTPSHQVTQMGQEVILRCVPISNHLYFYWYRQILGQKVEFLVSFYNNEISEKSEIFDDQFSVERPDGSNFTLKIRSTKLEDSAMYFCASARDGTEAFFGQGTRLTVV.